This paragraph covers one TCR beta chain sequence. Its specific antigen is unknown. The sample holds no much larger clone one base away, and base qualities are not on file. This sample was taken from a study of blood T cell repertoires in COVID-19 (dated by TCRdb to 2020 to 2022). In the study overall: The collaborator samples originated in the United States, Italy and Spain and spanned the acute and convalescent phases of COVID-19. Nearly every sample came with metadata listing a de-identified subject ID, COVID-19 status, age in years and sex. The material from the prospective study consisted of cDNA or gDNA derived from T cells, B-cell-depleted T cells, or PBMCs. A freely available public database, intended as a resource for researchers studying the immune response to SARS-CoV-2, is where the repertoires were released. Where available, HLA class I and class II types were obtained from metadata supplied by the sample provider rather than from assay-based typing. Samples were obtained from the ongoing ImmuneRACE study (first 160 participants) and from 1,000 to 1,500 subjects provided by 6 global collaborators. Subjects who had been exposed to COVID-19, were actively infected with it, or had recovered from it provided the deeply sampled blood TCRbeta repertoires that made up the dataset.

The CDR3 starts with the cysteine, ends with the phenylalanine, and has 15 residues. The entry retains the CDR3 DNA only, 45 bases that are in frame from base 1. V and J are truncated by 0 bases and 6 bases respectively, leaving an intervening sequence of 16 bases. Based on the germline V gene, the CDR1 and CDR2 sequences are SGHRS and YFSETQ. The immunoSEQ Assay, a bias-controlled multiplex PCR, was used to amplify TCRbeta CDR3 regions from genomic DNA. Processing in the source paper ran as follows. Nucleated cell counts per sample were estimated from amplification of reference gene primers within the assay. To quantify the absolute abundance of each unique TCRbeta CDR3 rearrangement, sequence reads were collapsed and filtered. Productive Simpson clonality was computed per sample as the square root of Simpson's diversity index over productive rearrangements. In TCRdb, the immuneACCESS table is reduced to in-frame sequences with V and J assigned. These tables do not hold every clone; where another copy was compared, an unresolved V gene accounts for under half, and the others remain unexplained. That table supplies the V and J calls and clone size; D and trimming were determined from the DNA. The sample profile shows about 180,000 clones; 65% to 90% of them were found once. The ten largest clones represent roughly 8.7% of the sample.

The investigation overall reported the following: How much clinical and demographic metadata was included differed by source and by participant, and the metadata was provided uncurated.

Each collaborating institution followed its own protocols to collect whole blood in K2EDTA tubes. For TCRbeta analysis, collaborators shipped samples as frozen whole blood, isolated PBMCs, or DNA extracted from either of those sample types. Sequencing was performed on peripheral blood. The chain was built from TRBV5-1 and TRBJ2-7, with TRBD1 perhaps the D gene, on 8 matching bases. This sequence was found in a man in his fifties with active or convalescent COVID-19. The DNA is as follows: TGCGCCAGCAGCTTGGTACAGGGGGGGACAGGCGAGCAGTACTTC. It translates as CASSLVQGGTGEQYF.